The 5 T cell receptor beta chains reported below all come from one sample, sequenced in a study of shared clonotypes between healthy human individuals. Naive CD8 populations comprised CD45RO-negative cells positively selected for CCR7, excluding terminally differentiated effector memory CD45RA+ cells. The method was immunoSEQ multiplex PCR; TCRdb's version includes in-frame clones alone and lacks a portion of them. The repertoire holds about 2.1 million clones, with approximately 92% as singletons. Sequenced material: naive CD8+ T cells from PBMCs. The receptors come from a man younger than 35 in good health. Some clones in this sample may be carry-over from other donors' samples.

In this sample, this clone turned up a few times. The identical CDR3 is also encoded by other nucleotide sequences in the sample. The genes are TRBV9 and TRBJ2-7, with 7 bases fitting TRBD2. V lost 0 bases and J lost 0; bases outside the gene matches: 3. The CDR3 loop spans 15 amino acids. Germline V gene data show CDR1 as SGDLS and CDR2 as YYNGEE. The CDR3 is CASSVGLASSYEQYF. CDR3 in DNA: TGTGCCAGCAGCGTAGGACTAGCTAGCTCCTACGAGCAGTACTTC.

As for this clone: Different DNA sequences within this sample yield the same CDR3. The chain joins TRBV7-9 to TRBJ2-1; no definite D call. V was clipped by 3 bases and J by 0 bases, with 9 bases between them. The CDR3 covers 15 residues. From germline, CDR1 is SEHNR and CDR2 FQNEAQ (reference sequence). In DNA form, the CDR3 reads TGTGCCAGCAGCTTGGTCTATGTCTCCTACAATGAGCAGTTCTTC. As protein: CASSLVYVSYNEQFF.

In its sample, this clone was seen a few times. The chain has TRBV4-1 and TRBJ1-1; D ambiguous. CDR1 and CDR2 from the germline V gene are MGHRA and YSYEKL. CDR3 length equals 15 residues. V lost 4 bases, J lost 3 bases, and 15 bases lay in between. CDR3 DNA sequence: TGCGCCAGCAGCCCTTGGCCCCGGAGGGACACTGAAGCTTTCTTT. This gives the protein CASSPWPRRDTEAFF.

V is TRBV7-9 and J is TRBJ2-7, with 7 bases fitting TRBD1. Germline assignment: CDR1 SEHNR and CDR2 FQNEAQ (reference sequence). The length of the CDR3 is 16 residues. After removal of 2 bases from V and 2 bases from J, the junction contained 9 bases not matched to a gene. In DNA form, the CDR3 reads TGTGCCAGCAGCTTATTTGGCCAGGGGGTTCCCTACGAGCAGTACTTC. Protein sequence: CASSLFGQGVPYEQYF.

The gene calls are TRBV6-1 and TRBJ1-5; no reliable D call. The CDR3 totals 16 residues. The V and J ends lost 2 bases and 7 bases respectively, with 18 bases between them. CDR1 and CDR2 (germline): MNHNS, SASEGT. The CDR3 spells CASSEFSTAARQPQHF. CDR3 sequence (DNA): TGTGCCAGCAGTGAATTCTCAACGGCTGCGAGACAGCCCCAGCATTTT.